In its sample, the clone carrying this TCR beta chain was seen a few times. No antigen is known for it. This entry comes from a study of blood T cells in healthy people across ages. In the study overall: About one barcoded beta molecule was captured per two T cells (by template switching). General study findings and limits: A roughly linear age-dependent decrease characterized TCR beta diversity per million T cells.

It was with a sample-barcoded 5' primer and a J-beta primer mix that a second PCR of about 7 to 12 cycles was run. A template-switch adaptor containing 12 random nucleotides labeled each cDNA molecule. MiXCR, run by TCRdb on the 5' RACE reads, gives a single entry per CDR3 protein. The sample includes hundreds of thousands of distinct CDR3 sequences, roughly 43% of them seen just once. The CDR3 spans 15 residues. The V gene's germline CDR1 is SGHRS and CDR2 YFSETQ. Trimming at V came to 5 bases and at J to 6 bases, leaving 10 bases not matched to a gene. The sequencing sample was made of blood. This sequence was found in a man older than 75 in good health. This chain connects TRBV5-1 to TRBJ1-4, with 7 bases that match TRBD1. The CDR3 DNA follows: TGCGCCAGCAGTGCCGATACAGGGGCGTATGAAAAACTGTTTTTT. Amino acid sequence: CASSADTGAYEKLFF.